The 9 T cell receptor beta chains below come from one sample, sequenced in a study of shared clonotypes between healthy human individuals (dated by TCRdb to 2018 to 2021). Libraries were built with the immunoSEQ multiplex PCR assay. As stored in TCRdb, this immuneACCESS dataset retains in-frame rearrangements with V and J assigned. A fraction of the clones does not appear; measured against another copy, unresolved V genes explain less than half of the discrepancy, and the remainder lacks a known reason. This sample is represented by roughly 720,000 clones; less than 95% of them were singletons. 34% of the sample is in the top ten clones. The specimen sequenced was memory CD8+ T cells from PBMCs. The cell subset or site label of this sample denotes: CD45RO+ cells pooled with CCR7-negative TemRA cells. The receptors derive from a man between 18 and 35 years old in good health. Some clones in this sample may be carry-over from other donors' samples.

The V gene is TRBV19, the J gene TRBJ2-6; 8 bases map to TRBD1. From germline, CDR1 is LNHDA and CDR2 SQIVND (reference sequence). Unmatched junction bases numbered 14, after V lost 9 bases and J lost 1 base. CDR3 length: 18 amino acids. CDR3 DNA: TGTGCCAGCCATCACTGGGAGACAGGGGTGTCTGGGGCCAACGTCCTGACTTTC. Its protein is CASHHWETGVSGANVLTF.

V is TRBV4-2 and J is TRBJ2-3, with 11 bases matching TRBD2. Germline V gene sequence: CDR1 LGHNA, CDR2 YNFKEQ. Trimming cost V 5 bases and J 8 bases; bases outside gene matches: 12. There are 16 residues in the CDR3. The DNA for the CDR3 is TGTGCCAGCAGCACCCCGGGACTAGCGGCCCCGTCTACGCAGTATTTT. Amino acids: CASSTPGLAAPSTQYF.

The rearrangement uses TRBV28 and TRBJ2-3; 12 nucleotides match TRBD2. The germline gives CDR1 MDHEN, CDR2 SYDVKM. The CDR3 totals 18 residues. V lost 1 base and J lost 0; bases outside the gene matches: 5. As DNA, the CDR3 is TGTGCCAGCAGTTTATTACTAGCGGGAGGCCGAAGCACAGATACGCAGTATTTT. Translating it yields CASSLLLAGGRSTDTQYF. Variable domain in full (rest from reference TRBV28 and TRBJ2-3): DVKVTQSSRYLVKRTGEKVFLECVQDMDHENMFWYRQDPGLGLRLIYFSYDVKMKEKGDIPEGYSVSREKKERFSLILESASTNQTSMYLCASSLLLAGGRSTDTQYFGPGTRLTVL.

The V and J genes are TRBV19 and TRBJ2-1; D perhaps matches TRBD1 (7 bases). This CDR3 contains 15 residues. CDR1 is LNHDA, CDR2 SQIVND, per germline (reference sequence). V gave up 9 bases and J gave up 4 bases, with 19 bases separating them. The DNA for the CDR3 is TGTGCCAGCACCTCAGGGGGGACAGCATACAATGAGCAGTTCTTC. It yields the protein CASTSGGTAYNEQFF. Supplemented by reference TRBV19 and TRBJ2-1, the full variable domain reads DGGITQSPKYLFRKEGQNVTLSCEQNLNHDAMYWYRQDPGQGLRLIYYSQIVNDFQKGDIAEGYSVSREKKESFPLTVTSAQKNPTAFYLCASTSGGTAYNEQFFGPGTRLTVL.

The J gene is TRBJ2-7, the V gene TRBV13; D not certain. Trimming removed 0 bases from V and 5 bases from J, with 11 bases in between. The CDR3 covers 14 residues. Germline lookup yields CDR1 PRHDT and CDR2 FYEKMQ (reference sequence). Here the CDR3 DNA reads TGTGCCAGCAGCTTAGGCGGTTCTGCTGACGAGCAGTACTTC. Translation gives CASSLGGSADEQYF. The complete variable domain, with remaining parts taken from reference TRBV13 and TRBJ2-7, reads AAGVIQSPRHLIKEKRETATLKCYPIPRHDTVYWYQQGPGQDPQFLISFYEKMQSDKGSIPDRFSAQQFSDYHSELNMSSLELGDSALYFCASSLGGSADEQYFGPGTRLTVT.

The chain uses TRBV27 and TRBJ2-7, with 12 bases matching TRBD1. With 5 bases clipped from V and 6 bases from J, the junction kept 11 bases outside the gene matches. CDR1 is MNHEY, CDR2 SMNVEV, per germline (reference sequence). CDR3 size: 16 residues. The CDR3 nucleotides are TGTGCCAGCAGTCCCCTCCTCGGGACAGGGGGCGGCGAGCAGTACTTC. This codes for CASSPLLGTGGGEQYF.

This clone was observed once. CDR3 DNA sequence: TGTGCCAGCAGCCTTTGGGGACAGGGGGTACGTAACTCCGGCTACACCTTC. Translated, it gives CASSLWGQGVRNSGYTF. The genes are TRBV5-6 and TRBJ1-2; 11 bases match TRBD1. CDR1 and CDR2 from the germline V gene are SGHDT and YYEEEE. The CDR3 covers 17 residues. With 4 bases clipped from V and 8 bases from J, the junction kept 16 bases outside the gene matches.

The rearrangement links TRBV4-3 to TRBJ1-2, with a possible D match to TRBD1 (5 bases). With 1 base removed from V and 8 bases from J, the gap between germline ends came to 8 bases. The CDR3 contains 12 residues. From germline, CDR1 is LGHNA and CDR2 YSLEER. CDR3 in DNA: TGCGCCAGCAGCCAAGTAGGGGTAGGCTACACCTTC. Amino acid sequence: CASSQVGVGYTF.

As concerns this clone: Within the sample, other DNA sequences also encode this same CDR3. V and J are TRBV9 and TRBJ2-7; TRBD2 agrees at 7 bases. V was clipped by 4 bases and J by 4 bases; unmatched bases: 2. Per the germline V gene, CDR1 is SGDLS and CDR2 is YYNGEE. This CDR3 spans 12 amino acids. In DNA form, the CDR3 reads TGTGCCAGCAGCCCGGGGGGTTACGAGCAGTACTTC. Protein: CASSPGGYEQYF.